The 3 T cell receptor beta chains reported below all come from one sample, sequenced in a study of molecular identifiers for immune sequencing clone quantification. Each CDR3 protein gets one entry after TCRdb re-called the PCR reads with MiXCR. The data hold around 470,000 distinct CDR3 sequences, with 25% observed a single time. Sequencing input: naive CD8+ T cells from blood, with Jurkat cell RNA spiked in. Subset described: FACS-sorted CD8+CD4-CCR7+CD45RA+ naive T cells. These receptors all stem from a human donor in good health. Some libraries in this study had Jurkat cell RNA spiked in.

This clonotype was seen a handful of times. The chain has TRBV12-3 or TRBV12-4 and TRBJ2-1; 8 bases fit TRBD1. With 7 bases clipped from V and 7 bases from J, the junction kept 12 bases outside the gene matches. The CDR3 has 15 amino acids. CDR3 protein: CASTVITRGRNEQFF. In nucleotides, the CDR3 is TGTGCCAGCACCGTAATAACCAGGGGGCGGAATGAGCAGTTCTTC.

The V call is TRBV6-1, the J call TRBJ2-3; D is perhaps TRBD2 (6 bases). V gave up 7 bases and J gave up 11 bases, with 13 bases separating them. The CDR3 consists of 11 residues. Germline V CDR1 and CDR2: MNHNS, SASEGT. The CDR3 DNA reads TGTGCCAGCATTGGACTACGGGGGCAGTATTTT. This encodes CASIGLRGQYF.

The chain couples TRBV4-3 to TRBJ1-2; 7 bases are a match to TRBD1. Germline CDR1 LGHNA, CDR2 YSLEER. The CDR3 contains 14 residues. With 3 bases clipped from V and 4 bases from J, the junction kept 5 bases outside the gene matches. This CDR3 is CASSHAGTVYGYTF. The CDR3 DNA follows: TGCGCCAGCAGCCATGCCGGGACAGTCTATGGCTACACCTTC.